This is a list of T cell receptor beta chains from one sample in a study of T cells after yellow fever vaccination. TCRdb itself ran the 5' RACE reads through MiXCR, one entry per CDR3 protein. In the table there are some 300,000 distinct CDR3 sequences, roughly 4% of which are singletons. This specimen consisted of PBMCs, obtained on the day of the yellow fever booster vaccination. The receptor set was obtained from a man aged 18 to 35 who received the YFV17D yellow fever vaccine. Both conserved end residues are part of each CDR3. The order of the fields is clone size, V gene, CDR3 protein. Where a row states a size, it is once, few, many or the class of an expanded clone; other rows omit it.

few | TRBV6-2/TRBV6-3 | CASSRNSGTGNSPLHF
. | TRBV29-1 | CSVAEAFF
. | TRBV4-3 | CASSQGEGAFDGYTF
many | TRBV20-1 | CSARGRSNLYGYTF
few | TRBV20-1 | CSARYQPQHF
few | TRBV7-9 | CASSLYVSLYQETQYF
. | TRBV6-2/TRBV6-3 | CASTHRAGNSNQPQHF
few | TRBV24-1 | CATSVLGTDTQYF
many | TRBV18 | CASSPKTGRAKNIQYF
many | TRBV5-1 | CASSLGGLGNQPQHF
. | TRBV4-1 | CASSQETRSRGNQPQHF
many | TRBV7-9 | CASSLGASGGTDTQYF
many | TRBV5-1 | CASSVWTRNNEQFF